Each of the 21 T cell receptor beta chains below was sequenced from the same sample in a study of shared clonotypes between healthy human individuals. The method was immunoSEQ multiplex PCR; TCRdb's version includes in-frame clones alone and lacks a portion of them. The sample holds some 1,100,000 clones, 75% to 85% seen once. Sequencing was done on a sample of memory CD4+ T cells from PBMCs. As for subset: CD45RA-negative fraction. All receptors derive from a man aged 18 to 35 in good health. Some clones in this sample may be carry-over from other donors' samples.

Remarks on this clone: The sample holds other DNA sequences that translate to the same CDR3. The rearrangement links TRBV28 to TRBJ1-2; D remains unclear. This CDR3 has 12 amino acids. Looked up from germline, CDR1 is MDHEN and CDR2 is SYDVKM. V lost 5 bases, J lost 4 bases, and 8 bases lay in between. The CDR3 sequence is CASSGLVYGYTF. The CDR3 bases are TGTGCCAGCAGTGGCTTGGTCTATGGCTACACCTTC.

The chain has TRBV5-1 and TRBJ1-3; 10 nucleotides agree with TRBD1. The germline CDR1 and CDR2 sequences are SGHRS and YFSETQ. The CDR3 length is 14 residues. Trimming removed 3 bases from V and 9 bases from J; junction bases left unmatched: 6. The CDR3 region is CASSWGQGQGTIYF. In DNA form, the CDR3 reads TGCGCCAGCAGCTGGGGACAGGGGCAGGGCACCATATATTTT.

The V call is TRBV7-7, the J call TRBJ2-1, with D unresolved. V was shortened by 2 bases and J by 7 bases, with 9 bases between the two germline ends. CDR3 size: 13 residues. Germline CDR1 and CDR2: SSHAT and FNYEAQ (reference sequence). CDR3 coding DNA: TGTGCCAGCAGCTTATCCCGTCCGAATGAGCAGTTCTTC. Its translation: CASSLSRPNEQFF. Full variable domain (rest looked up from reference TRBV7-7 and TRBJ2-1): GAGVSQSPRYKVTKRGQDVTLRCDPISSHATLYWYQQALGQGPEFLTYFNYEAQPDKSGLPSDRFSAERPEGSISTLTIQRTEQRDSAMYRCASSLSRPNEQFFGPGTRLTVL.

The chain joins TRBV29-1 to TRBJ2-5; no clear D gene. V gave up 7 bases and J gave up 0 bases, with 15 bases separating them. Germline CDR1 SQVTM, CDR2 ANQGSEA. This CDR3 comprises 14 residues. In DNA, the CDR3 is TGCAGCGCCAGTGCCCCCGGGTACCAAGAGACCCAGTACTTC. It encodes CSASAPGYQETQYF.

This clone was seen ten or more times. Other DNA sequences in this specimen translate into the identical CDR3. The V gene is TRBV7-9, the J gene TRBJ1-5; D gene unclear. Germline CDR1 SEHNR, CDR2 FQNEAQ (reference sequence). V was trimmed by 1 base and J by 5 bases, leaving 3 bases between them. This CDR3 is 12 amino acids long. The CDR3 region has the DNA TGTGCCAGCAGCTTAGGAGATCAGCCCCAGCATTTT. It is translated as CASSLGDQPQHF.

Points on this clone: Additional DNA sequences in this sample encode the identical CDR3. The gene calls are TRBV27 and TRBJ2-7; TRBD2 matches at 7 bases. Germline V CDR1 and CDR2: MNHEY, SMNVEV (reference sequence). CDR3 length: 14 amino acids. The J segment lost 4 bases and the V segment lost 2 bases, leaving 5 bases of the junction unmatched. CDR3 amino acids: CASSLAWGGYEQYF. CDR3 in DNA: TGTGCCAGCAGTTTAGCCTGGGGGGGGTACGAGCAGTACTTC.

This rearrangement joins TRBV28 to TRBJ1-1, with 9 bases aligning to TRBD1. From germline, CDR1 is MDHEN and CDR2 SYDVKM. This CDR3 contains 15 residues. Trimming removed 3 bases from V and 3 bases from J; junction bases left unmatched: 5. The CDR3 DNA is TGTGCCAGCAGTTTGGGGGACAGGGAGTACACTGAAGCTTTCTTT. Translated, it gives CASSLGDREYTEAFF.

This sequence joins TRBV11-2 and TRBJ2-3; 11 bases are shared with TRBD2. Germline V lookup: CDR1 SGHAT, CDR2 FQNNGV. With V trimmed by 3 bases and J by 1 base, 3 bases remained unmatched. CDR3 length equals 16 residues. The CDR3: CASSFLAGGRTDTQYF. The CDR3, as DNA: TGTGCCAGCAGCTTCCTAGCGGGAGGCCGCACAGATACGCAGTATTTT. Looking up the rest from reference TRBV11-2 and TRBJ2-3 gives the full variable domain: EAGVAQSPRYKIIEKRQSVAFWCNPISGHATLYWYQQILGQGPKLLIQFQNNGVVDDSQLPKDRFSAERLKGVDSTLKIQPAKLEDSAVYLCASSFLAGGRTDTQYFGPGTRLTVL.

A single count supports this clone. The chain joins TRBV6-4 to TRBJ2-3, with 7 bases that match TRBD2. The CDR3 covers 14 residues. Germline CDR1 is MRHNA and CDR2 is SNTAGT. The ends lost 6 bases at V and 2 bases at J; junction bases unmatched: 5. CDR3 in amino acids: CASRGGLNTDTQYF. Written as DNA, the CDR3 is TGTGCCAGCAGGGGGGGACTAAACACAGATACGCAGTATTTT.

This clone was seen a handful of times. The chain has TRBV5-1 and TRBJ2-2; 12 bases fit TRBD2. CDR3 length: 15 residues. After removal of 4 bases from V and 7 bases from J, the junction contained 5 bases not matched to a gene. Germline loops: CDR1 SGHRS, CDR2 YFSETQ. The CDR3 coding sequence is TGCGCCAGCAGCGCGACTAGCGGGAGTGTCGGGGAGCTGTTTTTT. The encoded protein is CASSATSGSVGELFF.

V usage is TRBV29-1 and J usage is TRBJ2-7, with D possibly being TRBD2 (5 bases). Trimming removed 5 bases at V and 4 bases at J, with 18 bases between. The CDR3 sequence is 14 residues long. Germline V gene lookup returns CDR1 SQVTM and CDR2 ANQGSEA. This CDR3 reads CSVSGGWNGYEQYF. The CDR3 bases are TGCAGCGTTTCAGGAGGTTGGAACGGATACGAGCAGTACTTC.

About this clone: Distinct nucleotide sequences in the sample also encode this CDR3. The chain couples TRBV28 to TRBJ2-7; D is perhaps TRBD2 (5 bases). This CDR3 contains 12 residues. Germline assignment: CDR1 MDHEN and CDR2 SYDVKM. Trimming took 3 bases from V and 6 from J, leaving 9 bases between them. CDR3 sequence reads: CASSFSGGEQYF. The CDR3 DNA reads as TGTGCCAGCAGTTTCTCAGGAGGCGAGCAGTACTTC.

The chain uses TRBV28 and TRBJ1-2, with TRBD1 matching over 11 bases. Per germline, CDR1 MDHEN and CDR2 SYDVKM. V was pared by 9 bases and J by 4 bases, with 10 bases of the junction left unmatched. The CDR3 covers 15 residues. The DNA of the CDR3 is TGTGCCAGTCGACGGGCCGGGACAGGGGGCTATGGCTACACCTTC. Protein: CASRRAGTGGYGYTF.

The chain joins TRBV27 to TRBJ2-7; 7 bases are a match to TRBD1. The germline gives CDR1 MNHEY, CDR2 SMNVEV (reference sequence). The trim removed 0 bases at V and 0 bases at J, leaving 5 bases unmatched. There are 16 residues in the CDR3. In DNA, the CDR3 is TGTGCCAGCAGTTTATCGATGACAGGGAGCTCCTACGAGCAGTACTTC. It encodes CASSLSMTGSSYEQYF.

The genes are TRBV5-1 and TRBJ2-7, with 7 positions matching TRBD1. CDR1 is SGHRS, CDR2 YFSETQ, per germline. This CDR3 has 13 residues. Trimming took 2 bases from V and 2 from J; bases not matched to a gene: 1. The chain's CDR3 is CASSFQGAYEQYF. As DNA, the CDR3 is TGCGCCAGCAGCTTTCAGGGGGCCTACGAGCAGTACTTC.

The rearrangement joins TRBV19 to TRBJ2-6; D unresolved. Trimming took off 11 bases at V and 0 bases at J, with 17 bases between the two ends. This CDR3 comprises 16 residues. Germline CDR1 is LNHDA and CDR2 is SQIVND (reference sequence). CDR3 in amino acids: CARYIPPRSGANVLTF. The CDR3 region has the DNA TGTGCCCGCTATATACCCCCCCGCTCTGGGGCCAACGTCCTGACTTTC.

The J gene is TRBJ2-7, the V gene TRBV5-1; D might be TRBD1 or TRBD2, each matching 6 bases. Trimming took off 0 bases at V and 4 bases at J, with 11 bases between the two ends. This CDR3 has 14 residues. The germline V gene encodes CDR1 SGHRS and CDR2 YFSETQ. CDR3 sequence reads: CASSLVGGLYEQYF. CDR3 bases: TGCGCCAGCAGCTTGGTAGGGGGACTTTACGAGCAGTACTTC.

This clone was counted ten times or more. The chain has TRBV28 and TRBJ2-7; TRBD1 matches 7 bases. The length of the CDR3 is 14 residues. Trimming cost V 6 bases and J 0 bases; bases outside gene matches: 5. CDR1 is MDHEN and CDR2 is SYDVKM in the germline V gene. Here the CDR3 reads CASRGTVISYEQYF. The CDR3 DNA reads as TGTGCCAGCAGGGGGACAGTGATCTCCTACGAGCAGTACTTC.

V and J are TRBV5-1 and TRBJ2-5; possible D gene TRBD2, 6 bases. This CDR3 is built from 14 residues. V gave up 4 bases and J gave up 3 bases, with 13 bases separating them. Germline values: CDR1 SGHRS, CDR2 YFSETQ. CDR3 nucleotide sequence: TGCGCCAGCAGCCCGGGACGCGGGGAAGAGACCCAGTACTTC. It specifies CASSPGRGEETQYF.

This clone was seen more than once but under ten times. The rearrangement uses TRBV11-2 and TRBJ2-1; no clear D gene. The germline CDR1 and CDR2 sequences are SGHAT and FQNNGV. The CDR3 runs to 12 residues. V shed 2 bases and J shed 11 bases, with 10 bases lying between them. The CDR3 sequence: CASSLSDTQQFF. The CDR3 bases are TGTGCCAGCAGCTTAAGTGACACCCAGCAGTTCTTC. Full variable domain (rest looked up from reference TRBV11-2 and TRBJ2-1): EAGVAQSPRYKIIEKRQSVAFWCNPISGHATLYWYQQILGQGPKLLIQFQNNGVVDDSQLPKDRFSAERLKGVDSTLKIQPAKLEDSAVYLCASSLSDTQQFFGPGTRLTVL.

The chain couples TRBV20-1 to TRBJ2-1; D not resolved. The CDR3 is made up of 11 amino acids. V was trimmed by 6 bases and J by 7 bases, leaving 10 bases between them. Germline assignment: CDR1 DFQATT and CDR2 SNEGSKA (reference sequence). CDR3 residues: CSAVTKNEQFF. CDR3 DNA sequence: TGCAGTGCCGTAACTAAAAATGAGCAGTTCTTC.